These 30 T cell receptor delta chains came from one sample sequenced in a study of Vδ1+ human thymocytes. No antigen has been identified for these receptors. Study-level results: Thymic TRG and TRD repertoires appeared highly polyclonal, with Gaussian CDR3 length distributions.

RNA was extracted from the cells and then reverse transcribed. CDR3 amplicons came from multiplex PCR with pooled V-gene forward and constant-region reverse primers. TCRdb repeated clone calling on the multiplex PCR reads with CATT. Among 70,000 or so delta-chain clones listed, around 32% were seen once. Specimen: Vdelta1+ gamma-delta thymocytes from the thymus. Noted subset: FACS-sorted CD3+ TCRalphabeta- TCRVdelta1+ TCRVdelta2- thymocytes. Source of these receptors: a boy under two years old who had congenital heart surgery.

This clone has a handful of counts. The V call is TRDV1, the J call TRDJ1; 7 bases map to TRDD3. Germline V gene lookup returns CDR1 TSWWSYY and CDR2 QGS. The length of the CDR3 is 15 residues. Trimming took 2 bases from V and 5 from J; bases not matched to a gene: 8. CDR3 residues: CALGEVGGLGDKLIF. The DNA of the CDR3 is TGTGCTCTTGGGGAAGTAGGCGGACTGGGGGATAAACTCATCTTT.

There are a few counts of this clone. The chain joins TRDV1 to TRDJ1, with 7 bases that match TRDD3. The length of the CDR3 is 22 residues. CDR1 and CDR2 from the germline V gene are TSWWSYY and QGS. V lost 0 bases, J lost 4 bases, and 26 bases stayed unmatched. In DNA form, the CDR3 reads TGTGCTCTTGGGGAACTAGTCAGTAATCCCCACTACGGACAGTACTGGGGCGATAAACTCATCTTT. Residues: CALGELVSNPHYGQYWGDKLIF.

This chain joins TRDV1 and TRDJ1, with TRDD3 identical over 7 bases. CDR3 length: 19 amino acids. V dropped 0 bases and J dropped 3; count of bases not matched to a gene: 16. CDR1 and CDR2 from the germline V gene are TSWWSYY and QGS. The CDR3 here is CALGELRAPPVLGPDKLIF. As DNA, the CDR3 is TGTGCTCTTGGGGAACTTAGGGCTCCTCCAGTACTGGGGCCCGATAAACTCATCTTT.

The genes are TRDV1 and TRDJ1, with 7 positions matching TRDD3. The CDR3 covers 17 residues. Germline V gene sequence: CDR1 TSWWSYY, CDR2 QGS. Germline trimming cut 4 bases from V and 7 bases from J; bases unmatched to any gene: 18. The CDR3, as DNA: TGTGCTCTTGGGGGCCTACCCGAGGATACGGATGGATGTAAACTCATCTTT. It yields the protein CALGGLPEDTDGCKLIF.

The gene calls are TRDV1 and TRDJ1, with TRDD3 matching 8 bases. The CDR3 runs 20 residues. Germline CDR1 reads TSWWSYY; CDR2 reads QGS. J was trimmed by 0 bases and V by 9 bases; bases with no gene match: 24. CDR3 loop: CALLSMMWAGGIKYTDKLIF. The DNA of the CDR3 is TGTGCTCTCCTATCCATGATGTGGGCTGGGGGAATAAAGTACACCGATAAACTCATCTTT.

This clone has a handful of counts. The chain is built from TRDV1 and TRDJ1, with D perhaps TRDD2 (6 bases). CDR1 and CDR2 from the germline V gene are TSWWSYY and QGS. This CDR3 region has 19 residues. Trimming pared 0 bases from V and 0 bases from J, leaving 20 bases between. The DNA for the CDR3 is TGTGCTCTTGGGGAACTAGTCGTGTCCTACCCTTACCACACCGATAAACTCATCTTT. Its protein product is CALGELVVSYPYHTDKLIF.

This clone was seen a handful of times. This sequence joins TRDV1 and TRDJ1; 7 positions agree with TRDD3. V was pared by 3 bases and J by 0 bases, with 10 bases of the junction left unmatched. CDR3 length: 17 residues. Germline V lookup: CDR1 TSWWSYY, CDR2 QGS. The CDR3 nucleotides read TGTGCTCTTGGGGAGGAATGGGGGACTAGCTACACCGATAAACTCATCTTT. This encodes CALGEEWGTSYTDKLIF.

The V gene is TRDV1, the J gene TRDJ1, with D possibly matching TRDD3 (5 bases). The ends were cut back, 4 bases at V and 0 bases at J, with 30 bases in the middle. Germline V gene sequence: CDR1 TSWWSYY, CDR2 QGS. This CDR3 comprises 21 residues. CDR3 sequence: CALGVKRFLSGTRTYTDKLIF. Written as DNA, the CDR3 is TGTGCTCTTGGGGTCAAGAGGTTTCTGTCTGGGACCCGTACGTACACCGATAAACTCATCTTT.

Worth noting for this clone: This sample includes further DNA sequences coding for the same CDR3. The chain links TRDV1 to TRDJ1; 11 bases are a match to TRDD3. With V trimmed by 3 bases and J by 0 bases, 12 bases remained unmatched. This CDR3 contains 19 residues. Germline V gene lookup returns CDR1 TSWWSYY and CDR2 QGS. The CDR3 DNA is TGTGCTCTTGGGGAGCTACCTTGGGGGATACGGGGGCACACCGATAAACTCATCTTT. Translated: CALGELPWGIRGHTDKLIF.

V gene TRDV1 combines with J gene TRDJ1; 9 bases fit TRDD2. V lost 3 bases to trimming and J lost 4 bases; unmatched junction nucleotides: 12. This CDR3 is built from 17 residues. The germline CDR1 and CDR2 sequences are TSWWSYY and QGS. The CDR3 region has the DNA TGTGCTCTTGGGGATCCTTCCTACGTAGGCTGGGTCGATAAACTCATCTTT. It specifies CALGDPSYVGWVDKLIF.

This sequence joins TRDV1 and TRDJ1; D may be TRDD3 (6 bases). The CDR3 extends over 18 amino acids. Germline values: CDR1 TSWWSYY, CDR2 QGS. V lost 4 bases and J lost 3, with 24 bases in between. The CDR3 DNA sequence: TGTGCTCTTGGGGGTTCATACCTGGAGGATACTTGTGCCGATAAACTCATCTTT. Its translation is CALGGSYLEDTCADKLIF.

The chain couples TRDV1 to TRDJ1; 12 nucleotides line up with TRDD3. The J segment lost 8 bases and the V segment lost 1 base, leaving 8 bases of the junction unmatched. The CDR3 contains 16 residues. Germline CDR1 is TSWWSYY and CDR2 is QGS. The CDR3 region is CALGEPGPWGIRKLIF. The DNA for the CDR3 is TGTGCTCTTGGGGAACCGGGACCCTGGGGGATACGGAAACTCATCTTT.

The chain employs TRDV1 and TRDJ1, with a tentative D call TRDD3 (5 bases). The CDR3 is 18 residues long. Germline CDR1 TSWWSYY, CDR2 QGS. V was clipped by 1 base and J by 4 bases, with 22 bases between them. This CDR3 reads CALGEPPSRYWTSDKLIF. DNA of the CDR3: TGTGCTCTTGGGGAACCACCGTCCCGGTACTGGACAAGCGATAAACTCATCTTT.

The gene calls are TRDV1 and TRDJ1; 9 positions agree with TRDD3. There are 17 residues in the CDR3. J gave up 4 bases and V 5 bases, and 14 bases lay outside the gene matches. CDR1 and CDR2 (germline): TSWWSYY, QGS. The CDR3 DNA sequence: TGTGCTCTTGGGTTTCCTACGGGGATACGCCGGAACGATAAACTCATCTTT. This translates into CALGFPTGIRRNDKLIF.

This clone was seen a handful of times. This chain connects TRDV1 to TRDJ1; maybe TRDD3 (5 bases). From germline, CDR1 is TSWWSYY and CDR2 QGS. The CDR3 spans 19 residues. V lost 0 bases to trimming and J lost 0 bases, with 20 bases between them. The CDR3 sequence is CALGELYGLLLTYTDKLIF. The CDR3 DNA reads as TGTGCTCTTGGGGAACTATACGGGCTCCTCCTTACGTACACCGATAAACTCATCTTT.

The chain carries TRDV2 and TRDJ1; TRDD2 is a possible D gene (6 bases). V was clipped by 5 bases and J by 0 bases, with 21 bases between them. The CDR3 has 17 residues. Per the germline V gene, CDR1 is GEAIGNYY and CDR2 is EKD. The CDR3 protein is CACVIPSPTAYTDKLIF. In DNA, the CDR3 is TGTGCCTGTGTCATTCCTTCCCCCACAGCGTACACCGATAAACTCATCTTT.

This clone was found a few times. The chain combines TRDV1 with TRDJ1; weak D call: TRDD3 (5 bases). V was trimmed by 3 bases and J by 0 bases, leaving 29 bases between them. Germline CDR1 and CDR2: TSWWSYY and QGS. The CDR3 consists of 21 residues. The DNA for the CDR3 is TGTGCTCTTGGGGATATCCCCGCCCGGGGGGTCCGACGGATCTACACCGATAAACTCATCTTT. Translated: CALGDIPARGVRRIYTDKLIF.

This rearrangement joins TRDV1 to TRDJ1; D tentatively reads TRDD2 or TRDD3 (8 bases each). This CDR3 has 22 amino acids. CDR1 is TSWWSYY and CDR2 is QGS in the germline V gene. Trimming left V 1 base short and J 0 bases short, with 30 bases between. The CDR3 bases are TGTGCTCTTGGGGAACGCCTTCCTAGGTTCGACTGGGGGTGGAGGTACACCGATAAACTCATCTTT. It specifies CALGERLPRFDWGWRYTDKLIF.

This clone was counted between two and nine times. The chain is built from TRDV1 and TRDJ1, with TRDD3 matching over 10 bases. The CDR3 covers 19 residues. V shed 1 base and J 8 bases; nucleotides not matched to a gene: 19. Germline-derived CDR1 and CDR2 are TSWWSYY and QGS. CDR3 nucleotide sequence: TGTGCTCTTGGGGAACAGGCCTTCTTCCGTACTGGGGGATGGAAAAAACTCATCTTT. As protein: CALGEQAFFRTGGWKKLIF.

As to this clone: Germline is not matched at one junction end, which may reflect a read error. This chain joins TRDV1 and TRDJ1; TRDD3 matches 8 bases. The CDR3 length is 22 residues. Germline assignment: CDR1 TSWWSYY and CDR2 QGS. The CDR3, as DNA: TGTGCTCTTGGGGAGCAAATCCTTCCCTTACCGCGGTACTGGGGATACACCGATGAACTCATCTTT. Translation: CALGEQILPLPRYWGYTDELIF.

This clone was found a few times. The V and J genes are TRDV1 and TRDJ1; D tentatively fits TRDD2 or TRDD3 (7 bases each). This CDR3 is built from 20 residues. V was cut by 4 bases and J by 0 bases, with 27 bases left in between. CDR1 is TSWWSYY, CDR2 QGS, per germline. CDR3 protein: CALGVIPTDWGLKHTDKLIF. For the CDR3, the DNA is TGTGCTCTTGGGGTTATTCCTACGGACTGGGGACTCAAGCACACCGATAAACTCATCTTT.

This clone has more than one count but fewer than ten. This sequence joins TRDV1 and TRDJ1; TRDD3 agrees at 10 bases. Germline trimming cut 0 bases from V and 1 base from J; bases unmatched to any gene: 26. The CDR3 covers 24 residues. The germline gives CDR1 TSWWSYY, CDR2 QGS. The CDR3 coding sequence is TGTGCTCTTGGGGAACTAGAATACGCCTACCCCGTACTAGGGGGATACGCTGTCACCGATAAACTCATCTTT. The encoded protein is CALGELEYAYPVLGGYAVTDKLIF.

The rearrangement links TRDV1 to TRDJ1, with 8 bases matching TRDD3. J gave up 2 bases and V 2 bases, and 22 bases lay outside the gene matches. Germline V lookup: CDR1 TSWWSYY, CDR2 QGS. There are 21 residues in the CDR3. The CDR3 DNA is TGTGCTCTTGGGGAAAGGTTGACAACCCGTACTGGGGGTGCGAGGACCGATAAACTCATCTTT. It translates to CALGERLTTRTGGARTDKLIF.

This clone was observed a handful of times. V gene TRDV1 combines with J gene TRDJ1; 8 bases map to TRDD3. This CDR3 has 17 residues. The V segment lost 2 bases and the J segment 1 base; nucleotides outside the gene matches: 9. Germline V gives CDR1 TSWWSYY, CDR2 QGS. CDR3 DNA: TGTGCTCTTGGGGAAAGTGAGGGGGATAGAATCACCGATAAACTCATCTTT. Translating gives CALGESEGDRITDKLIF.

A few counts support this clone. This chain uses TRDV1 with TRDJ1, with TRDD3 matching over 7 bases. This CDR3 spans 19 amino acids. The germline gives CDR1 TSWWSYY, CDR2 QGS. With V trimmed by 6 bases and J by 0 bases, 19 bases remained unmatched. The CDR3 nucleotides read TGTGCTCTTGGCGCCGGATACGGCCGGGGGACAACCTACACCGATAAACTCATCTTT. Amino acid sequence: CALGAGYGRGTTYTDKLIF.

The chain recombines TRDV1 with TRDJ1, with TRDD3 identical over 7 bases. From germline, CDR1 is TSWWSYY and CDR2 QGS. This CDR3 contains 19 residues. The V segment lost 2 bases and the J segment 2 bases; nucleotides outside the gene matches: 17. CDR3 region: CALGEKVCWGFSGTDKLIF. CDR3 DNA: TGTGCTCTTGGGGAAAAGGTGTGCTGGGGGTTCTCTGGGACCGATAAACTCATCTTT.

The V call is TRDV1, the J call TRDJ1; possible D gene TRDD3, 6 bases. The CDR3 extends over 20 amino acids. The germline CDR1 and CDR2 sequences are TSWWSYY and QGS. V was cut by 1 base and J by 1 base, with 25 bases left in between. This CDR3 is CALGEPPIFQPTGTTDKLIF. CDR3 DNA sequence: TGTGCTCTTGGGGAACCACCCATTTTCCAACCCACTGGGACCACCGATAAACTCATCTTT.

The chain couples TRDV1 to TRDJ1; TRDD3 matches at 10 bases. Looked up from germline, CDR1 is TSWWSYY and CDR2 is QGS. This CDR3 contains 22 residues. Germline trimming cut 9 bases from V and 0 bases from J; bases unmatched to any gene: 28. DNA for the CDR3: TGTGCTCTCCGAATCGTAGGCTTCGGACTGGGGGATGATCCCCCGTACACCGATAAACTCATCTTT. It encodes CALRIVGFGLGDDPPYTDKLIF.

This clone was observed a handful of times. This chain connects TRDV1 to TRDJ1; D perhaps matches TRDD2 (7 bases). The CDR3 is 19 amino acids. The ends were cut back, 3 bases at V and 7 bases at J, with 30 bases in the middle. Per germline, CDR1 TSWWSYY and CDR2 QGS. DNA of the CDR3: TGTGCTCTTGGGGAGCTCCCTTTCCTACGGACTGGGTCGATCGTTAAACTCATCTTT. This encodes CALGELPFLRTGSIVKLIF.

This clone was observed a handful of times. The chain couples TRDV1 to TRDJ1; 11 positions agree with TRDD3. The CDR3 loop spans 22 amino acids. The ends lost 1 base at V and 0 bases at J; junction bases unmatched: 19. Germline V gene data show CDR1 as TSWWSYY and CDR2 as QGS. CDR3 sequence: CALGERYYSGDGGYGYTDKLIF. CDR3 in DNA: TGTGCTCTTGGGGAACGCTACTACTCGGGTGATGGGGGATACGGATACACCGATAAACTCATCTTT.